The sequence of this T cell receptor (beta chain) was determined in a study of T-cell reconstitution after alpha-beta-depleted transplantation in children. The TCRbeta library incorporated unique molecular identifiers. Via MiXCR, TCRdb re-called the PCR reads, giving one row per CDR3 protein. The table lists 490,000 or so distinct CDR3 sequences, under 15% of them singletons. This receptor was taken from a human donor who donated a stem cell graft to a child with combined immunodeficiency. This specimen was PBMCs from the stem cell graft donor, taken from the stem cell graft.

CDR3 loop: CASSLQGALTGELFF. The CDR3 DNA reads TGTGCCAGCAGTCTTCAGGGGGCTTTAACCGGGGAGCTGTTTTTT. The chain joins TRBV12-3 or TRBV12-4 to TRBJ2-2; TRBD1 aligns across 8 bases. V shed 5 bases, J shed 5 bases, and the junction held 7 bases outside the gene matches. This CDR3 has 15 residues.